This TCR beta chain was retrieved from a study of T cell changes during pregnancy in multiple sclerosis. The table came from immunoSEQ multiplex PCR; TCRdb's copy has only in-frame clones and leaves some out. The top ten hold 2.6% of the sample, which has roughly 86,000 clones, approximately 92% seen once. The sequence derives from a female donor with multiple sclerosis, enrolled in a pregnancy study. This material consisted of peripheral blood, taken in the first trimester of pregnancy.

CDR3 sequence: CASTSGAGELFF. CDR3 in DNA: TGTGCCAGCACCTCAGGGGCCGGGGAGCTGTTTTTT. The chain carries TRBV6-5 and TRBJ2-2; D possibly corresponds to TRBD1 (6 bases). The length of the CDR3 is 12 residues. CDR1 is MNHEY, CDR2 SVGAGI, per germline. V shed 7 bases and J shed 6 bases, with 9 bases lying between them.